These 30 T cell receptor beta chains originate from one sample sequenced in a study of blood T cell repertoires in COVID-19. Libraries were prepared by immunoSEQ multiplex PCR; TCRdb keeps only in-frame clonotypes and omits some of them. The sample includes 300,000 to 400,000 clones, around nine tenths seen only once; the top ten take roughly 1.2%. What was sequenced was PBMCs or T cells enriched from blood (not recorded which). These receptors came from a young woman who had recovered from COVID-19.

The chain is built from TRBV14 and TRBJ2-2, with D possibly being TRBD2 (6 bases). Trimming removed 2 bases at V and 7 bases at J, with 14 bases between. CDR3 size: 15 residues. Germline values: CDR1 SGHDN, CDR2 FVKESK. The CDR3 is CASSQTGGAGGELFF. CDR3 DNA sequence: TGTGCCAGCAGCCAAACAGGAGGGGCCGGCGGGGAGCTGTTTTTT.

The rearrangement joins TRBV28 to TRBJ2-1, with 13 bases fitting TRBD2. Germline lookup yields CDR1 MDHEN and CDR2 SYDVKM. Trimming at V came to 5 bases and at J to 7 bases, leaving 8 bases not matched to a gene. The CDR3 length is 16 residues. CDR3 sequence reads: CASSGGLAGVYNEQFF. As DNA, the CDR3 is TGTGCCAGCAGTGGAGGACTAGCGGGGGTTTATAATGAGCAGTTCTTC.

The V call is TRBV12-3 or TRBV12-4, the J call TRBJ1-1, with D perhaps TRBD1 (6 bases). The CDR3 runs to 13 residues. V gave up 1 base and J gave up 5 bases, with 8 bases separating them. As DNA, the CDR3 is TGTGCCAGCAGTTTAGACAGGGAAACTGAAGCTTTCTTT. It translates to CASSLDRETEAFF.

The DNA for the CDR3 is TGTGCCAGCAGCTACGGACAGGGAAGAATGAGGGGCTACACCTTC. Translating gives CASSYGQGRMRGYTF. The chain carries TRBV6-5 and TRBJ1-2; 8 nucleotides match TRBD1. After removal of 6 bases from V and 8 bases from J, the junction contained 14 bases not matched to a gene. The germline V gene has CDR1 MNHEY and CDR2 SVGAGI. The CDR3 is 15 residues long.

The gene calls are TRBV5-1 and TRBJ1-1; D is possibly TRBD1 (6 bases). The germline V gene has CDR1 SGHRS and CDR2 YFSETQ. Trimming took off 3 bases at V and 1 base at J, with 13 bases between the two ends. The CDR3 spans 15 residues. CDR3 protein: CASSSQGIGNTEAFF. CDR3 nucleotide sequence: TGCGCCAGCAGCTCCCAGGGGATCGGGAACACTGAAGCTTTCTTT.

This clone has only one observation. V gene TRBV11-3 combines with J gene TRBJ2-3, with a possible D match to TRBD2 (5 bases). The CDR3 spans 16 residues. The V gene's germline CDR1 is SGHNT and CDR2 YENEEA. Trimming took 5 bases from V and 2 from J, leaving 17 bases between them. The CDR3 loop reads CASSTGSSRDTDTQYF. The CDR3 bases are TGTGCCAGCAGCACGGGGTCTAGTCGGGACACAGATACGCAGTATTTT.

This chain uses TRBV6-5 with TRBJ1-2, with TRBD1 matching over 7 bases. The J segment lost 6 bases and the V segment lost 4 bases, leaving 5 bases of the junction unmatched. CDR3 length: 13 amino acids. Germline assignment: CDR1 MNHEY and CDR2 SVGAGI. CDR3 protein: CASSSDRVNGYTF. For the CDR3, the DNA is TGTGCCAGCAGTTCCGACAGGGTAAATGGCTACACCTTC.

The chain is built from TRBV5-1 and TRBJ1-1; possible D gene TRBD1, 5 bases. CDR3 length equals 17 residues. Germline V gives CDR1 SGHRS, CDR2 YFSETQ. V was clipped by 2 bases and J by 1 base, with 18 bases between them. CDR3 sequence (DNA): TGCGCCAGCAGCTTAAACGGCAGGGCGTCTACGAACACTGAAGCTTTCTTT. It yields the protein CASSLNGRASTNTEAFF.

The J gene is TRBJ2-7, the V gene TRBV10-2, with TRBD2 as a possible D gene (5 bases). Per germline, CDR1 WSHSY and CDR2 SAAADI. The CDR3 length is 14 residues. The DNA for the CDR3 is TGCGCAACCAGCGACCGGACTGCCTCTTTGGAGCAGTACTTC. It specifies CATSDRTASLEQYF.

This CDR3 is CASSLIVPVRGRFEQYF. CDR3 in DNA: TGTGCCAGCAGCTTAATTGTCCCGGTCAGGGGGCGATTCGAGCAGTACTTC. The rearrangement uses TRBV7-8 and TRBJ2-7; 8 bases align to TRBD1. In germline, CDR1 is SGHVS, CDR2 FQNEAQ. The CDR3 covers 17 residues. Trimming cost V 2 bases and J 6 bases; bases outside gene matches: 15.

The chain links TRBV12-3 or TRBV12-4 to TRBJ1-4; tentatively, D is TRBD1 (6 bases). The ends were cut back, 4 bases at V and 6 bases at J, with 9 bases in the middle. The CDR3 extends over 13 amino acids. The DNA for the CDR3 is TGTGCCAGCAGTTGGACAGCGGATGAAAAACTGTTTTTT. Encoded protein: CASSWTADEKLFF.

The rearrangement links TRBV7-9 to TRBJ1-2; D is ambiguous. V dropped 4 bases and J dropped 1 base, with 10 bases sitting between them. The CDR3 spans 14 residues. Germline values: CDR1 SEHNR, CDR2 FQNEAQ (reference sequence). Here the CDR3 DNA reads TGTGCCAGCAGCTCCAGTCCAGATAACTATGGCTACACCTTC. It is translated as CASSSSPDNYGYTF.

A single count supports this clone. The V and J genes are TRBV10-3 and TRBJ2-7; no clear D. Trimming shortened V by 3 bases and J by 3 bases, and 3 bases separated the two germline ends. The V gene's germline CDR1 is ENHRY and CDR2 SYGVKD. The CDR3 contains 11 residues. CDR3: CAISEYYEQYF. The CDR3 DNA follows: TGTGCCATCAGTGAATACTACGAGCAGTACTTC.

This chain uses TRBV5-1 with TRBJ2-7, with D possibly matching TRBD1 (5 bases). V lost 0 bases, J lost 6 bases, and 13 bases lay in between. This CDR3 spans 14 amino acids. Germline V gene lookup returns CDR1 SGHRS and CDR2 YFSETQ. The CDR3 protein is CASSLVGDLGEQYF. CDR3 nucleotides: TGCGCCAGCAGCTTGGTAGGGGATTTGGGCGAGCAGTACTTC.

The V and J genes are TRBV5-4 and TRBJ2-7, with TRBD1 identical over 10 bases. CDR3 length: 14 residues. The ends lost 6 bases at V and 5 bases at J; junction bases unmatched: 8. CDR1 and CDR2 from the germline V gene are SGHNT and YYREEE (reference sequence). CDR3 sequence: CASTVGQGLDEQYF. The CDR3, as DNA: TGTGCCAGCACCGTGGGACAGGGGCTCGACGAGCAGTACTTC.

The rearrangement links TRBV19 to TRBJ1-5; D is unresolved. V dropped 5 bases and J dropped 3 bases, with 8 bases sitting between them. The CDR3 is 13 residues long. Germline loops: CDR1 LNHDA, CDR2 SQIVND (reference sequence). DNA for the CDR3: TGTGCCAGTAGTTGGCGGAACAATCAGCCCCAGCATTTT. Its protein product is CASSWRNNQPQHF.

This chain's CDR3 is CAGQTGQNYGYTF. In DNA, the CDR3 is TGTGCCGGCCAGACAGGGCAGAACTATGGCTACACCTTC. The chain joins TRBV30 to TRBJ1-2; 7 positions agree with TRBD1. The CDR3 runs 13 residues. V shed 8 bases, J shed 2 bases, and the junction held 8 bases outside the gene matches. Per the germline V gene, CDR1 is GTSNPN and CDR2 is SVGIG (reference sequence). The whole variable domain, filled in from reference TRBV30 and TRBJ1-2, reads SQTIHQWPATLVQPVGSPLSLECTVEGTSNPNLYWYRQAAGRGLQLLFYSVGIGQISSEVPQNLSASRPQDRQFILSSKKLLLSDSGFYLCAGQTGQNYGYTFGSGTRLTVV.

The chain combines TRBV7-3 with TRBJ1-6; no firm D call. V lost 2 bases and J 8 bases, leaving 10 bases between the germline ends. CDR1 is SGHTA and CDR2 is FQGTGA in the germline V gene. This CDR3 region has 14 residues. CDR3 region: CASSLRGRDSPLHF. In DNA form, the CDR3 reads TGTGCCAGCAGCTTACGGGGAAGGGATTCACCCCTCCACTTT.

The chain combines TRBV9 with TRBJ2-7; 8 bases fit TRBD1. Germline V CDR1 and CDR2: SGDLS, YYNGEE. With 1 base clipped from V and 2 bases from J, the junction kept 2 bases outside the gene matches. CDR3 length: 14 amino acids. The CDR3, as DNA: TGTGCCAGCAGCGTACGACAGGGGACCTACGAGCAGTACTTC. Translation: CASSVRQGTYEQYF. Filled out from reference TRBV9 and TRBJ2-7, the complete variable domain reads DSGVTQTPKHLITATGQRVTLRCSPRSGDLSVYWYQQSLDQGLQFLIQYYNGEERAKGNILERFSAQQFPDLHSELNLSSLELGDSALYFCASSVRQGTYEQYFGPGTRLTVT.

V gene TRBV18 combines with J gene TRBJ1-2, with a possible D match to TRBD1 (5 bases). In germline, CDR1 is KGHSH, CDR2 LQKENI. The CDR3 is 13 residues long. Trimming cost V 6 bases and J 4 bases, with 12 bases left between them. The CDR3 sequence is CASSQGAVYGYTF. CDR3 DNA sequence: TGTGCCAGCTCGCAAGGGGCGGTCTATGGCTACACCTTC.

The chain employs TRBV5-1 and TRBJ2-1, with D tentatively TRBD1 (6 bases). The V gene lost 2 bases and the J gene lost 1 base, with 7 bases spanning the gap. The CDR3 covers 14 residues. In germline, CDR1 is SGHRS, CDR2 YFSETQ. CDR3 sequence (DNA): TGCGCCAGCAGCTTACAGGGATCCTACAATGAGCAGTTCTTC. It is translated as CASSLQGSYNEQFF.

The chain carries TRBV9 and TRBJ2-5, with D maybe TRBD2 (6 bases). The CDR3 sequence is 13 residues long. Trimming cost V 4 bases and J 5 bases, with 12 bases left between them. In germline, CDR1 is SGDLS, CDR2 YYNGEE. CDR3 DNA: TGTGCCAGCAGCCTTGCTAGCGTGGAGACCCAGTACTTC. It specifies CASSLASVETQYF. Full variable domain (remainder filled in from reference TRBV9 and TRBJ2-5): DSGVTQTPKHLITATGQRVTLRCSPRSGDLSVYWYQQSLDQGLQFLIQYYNGEERAKGNILERFSAQQFPDLHSELNLSSLELGDSALYFCASSLASVETQYFGPGTRLLVL.

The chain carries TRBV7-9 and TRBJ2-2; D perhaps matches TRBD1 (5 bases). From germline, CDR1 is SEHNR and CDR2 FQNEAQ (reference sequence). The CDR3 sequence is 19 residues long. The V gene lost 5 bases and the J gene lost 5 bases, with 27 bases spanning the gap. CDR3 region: CASSLGRTSRVGTTGELFF. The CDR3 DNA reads TGTGCCAGCAGCCTAGGAAGAACGAGCAGGGTCGGTACGACCGGGGAGCTGTTTTTT.

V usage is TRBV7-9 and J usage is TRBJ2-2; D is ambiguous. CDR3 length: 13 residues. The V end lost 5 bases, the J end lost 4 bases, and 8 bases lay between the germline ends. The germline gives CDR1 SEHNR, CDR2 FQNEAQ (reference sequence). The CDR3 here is CASSVTPTGELFF. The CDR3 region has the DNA TGTGCCAGCAGCGTCACTCCCACCGGGGAGCTGTTTTTT.

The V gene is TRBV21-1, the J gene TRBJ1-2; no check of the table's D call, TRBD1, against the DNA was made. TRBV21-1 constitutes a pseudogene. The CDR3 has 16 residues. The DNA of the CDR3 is TGTGCCAGCAGCAAAGGGTCGGGGACAGGGGGCGATGGCTACACCTTC. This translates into CASSKGSGTGGDGYTF.

The CDR3 region is CASSRGQGVKNQPQHF. DNA for the CDR3: TGTGCCAGCTCACGAGGACAGGGGGTAAAGAATCAGCCCCAGCATTTT. The chain links TRBV18 to TRBJ1-5, with 10 bases identical to TRBD1. J lost 4 bases, V lost 4 bases, and 7 bases had no gene match. CDR1 KGHSH and CDR2 LQKENI come from the germline V gene. CDR3 length: 16 amino acids.

CDR3 DNA sequence: TGTGCCAGCGGAGCGGGGGTGTACAATGAGCAGTTCTTC. This codes for CASGAGVYNEQFF. The chain combines TRBV6-5 with TRBJ2-1, with 8 bases fitting TRBD2. The germline gives CDR1 MNHEY, CDR2 SVGAGI. The CDR3 contains 13 residues. Trimming at V came to 8 bases and at J to 4 bases, leaving 4 bases not matched to a gene.

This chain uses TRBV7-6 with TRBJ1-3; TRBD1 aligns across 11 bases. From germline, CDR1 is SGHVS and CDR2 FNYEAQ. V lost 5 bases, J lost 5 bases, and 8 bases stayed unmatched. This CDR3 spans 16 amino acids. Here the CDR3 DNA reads TGTGCCAGCAGCGCGGGGACAGGGGGAATAAGAAACACCATATATTTT. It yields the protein CASSAGTGGIRNTIYF.

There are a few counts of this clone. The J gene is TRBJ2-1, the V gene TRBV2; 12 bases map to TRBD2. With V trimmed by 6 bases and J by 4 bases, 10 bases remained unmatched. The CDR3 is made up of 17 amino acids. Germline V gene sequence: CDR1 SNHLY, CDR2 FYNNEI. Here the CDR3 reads CASRPYRTSGVYNEQFF. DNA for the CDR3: TGTGCCAGCAGGCCATATCGGACTAGCGGGGTGTACAATGAGCAGTTCTTC.

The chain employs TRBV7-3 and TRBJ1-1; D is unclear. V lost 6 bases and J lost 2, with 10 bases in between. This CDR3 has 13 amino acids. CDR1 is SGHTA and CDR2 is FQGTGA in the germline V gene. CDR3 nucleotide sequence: TGTGCCAGCAGACGTAGAATAAACACTGAAGCTTTCTTT. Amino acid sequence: CASRRRINTEAFF.